This T cell receptor beta chain came from a study of T-cell reconstitution after alpha-beta-depleted transplantation in children. The CDR3 has 13 amino acids. Germline V CDR1 and CDR2: SGHVS, FNYEAQ. The V end was cut by 4 bases, the J end by 8 bases, with 12 bases between. Unique molecular identifiers were used in preparing the TCRbeta library. TCRdb used MiXCR to reprocess the PCR reads, holding one entry per CDR3 protein. The table includes hundreds of thousands of distinct CDR3 sequences, approximately 13% detected once. This specimen consisted of PBMCs from the stem cell graft donor, obtained from the stem cell graft. The sequence came from a human donor who donated a stem cell graft to a child with combined immunodeficiency. The rearrangement joins TRBV7-6 to TRBJ2-1; D gene uncertain. CDR3: CASSSPPGYEQFF. DNA of the CDR3: TGTGCCAGCAGCTCACCCCCCGGATATGAGCAGTTCTTC.